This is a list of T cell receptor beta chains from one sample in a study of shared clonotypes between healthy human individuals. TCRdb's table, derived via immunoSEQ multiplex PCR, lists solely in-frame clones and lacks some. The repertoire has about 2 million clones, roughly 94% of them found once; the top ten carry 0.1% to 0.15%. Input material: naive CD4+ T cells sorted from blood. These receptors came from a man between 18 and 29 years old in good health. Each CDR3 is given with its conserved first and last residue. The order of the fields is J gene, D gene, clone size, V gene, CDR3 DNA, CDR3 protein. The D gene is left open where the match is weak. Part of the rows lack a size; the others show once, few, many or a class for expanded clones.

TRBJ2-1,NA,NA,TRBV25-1,TGTGCCAGCAGTGAGCGGGTAGGATACCCCAATGAGCAGTTCTTC,CASSERVGYPNEQFF
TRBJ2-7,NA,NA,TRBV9,TGTGCCAGCAGCGCCCAAGGGGCCTACGAGCAGTACTTC,CASSAQGAYEQYF
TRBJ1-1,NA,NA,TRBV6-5,TGTGCCAGCACCCCGGGTTGGATGAACACTGAAGCTTTCTTT,CASTPGWMNTEAFF
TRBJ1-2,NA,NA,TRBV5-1,TGCGCCAGCAGCTTGGGAGATCCTAACTATGGCTACACCTTC,CASSLGDPNYGYTF
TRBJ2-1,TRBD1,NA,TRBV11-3,TGTGCCAGCAGCTTAGCCGGGACAGGATCCTACAATGAGCAGTTCTTC,CASSLAGTGSYNEQFF
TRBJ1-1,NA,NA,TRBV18,TGTGCCAGCTCACCCCCCACAGGGATGAACACTGAAGCTTTCTTT,CASSPPTGMNTEAFF
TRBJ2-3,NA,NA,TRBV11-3,TGTGCCAGCAGCTTATCGGGGACAACTCCCACAGATACGCAGTATTTT,CASSLSGTTPTDTQYF
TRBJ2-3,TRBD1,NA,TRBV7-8,TGTGCCAGCAGCGCACGCGGGCAGGGGGGCACAGATACGCAGTATTTT,CASSARGQGGTDTQYF
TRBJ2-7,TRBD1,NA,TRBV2,TGTGCCAGCAGTGGCGGGACAGGGGTTGAGCAGTACTTC,CASSGGTGVEQYF
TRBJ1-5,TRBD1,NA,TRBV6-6,TGTGCCAGCAGGGGACAGGGGGCCTATCAGCCCCAGCATTTT,CASRGQGAYQPQHF
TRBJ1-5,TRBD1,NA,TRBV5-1,TGCGCCAGCAGCACAGGGGATAGCAATCAGCCCCAGCATTTT,CASSTGDSNQPQHF
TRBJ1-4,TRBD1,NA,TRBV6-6,TGTGCCAGCAGCGGGGACAGGGTAAATGAAAAACTGTTTTTT,CASSGDRVNEKLFF
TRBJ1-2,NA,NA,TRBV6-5,TGTGCCAGCAGTTACTCTTTAGGGAACGGTGGCTACACCTTC,CASSYSLGNGGYTF
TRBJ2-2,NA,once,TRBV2,TGTGCCAGCAGGGCTCCCTCGTTAGACACCGGGGAGCTGTTTTTT,CASRAPSLDTGELFF
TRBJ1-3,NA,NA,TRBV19,TGTGCCAGTAAGGAGGCAAGCTCTGGAAACACCATATATTTT,CASKEASSGNTIYF
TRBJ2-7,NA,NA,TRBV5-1,TGCGCCAGCAGCTACGGTGGGACGGTGAGCTCCTACGAGCAGTACTTC,CASSYGGTVSSYEQYF
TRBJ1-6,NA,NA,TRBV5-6,TGTGCCAGCAGGGTCGGGACCGGAGGAAAACCCCTCCACTTT,CASRVGTGGKPLHF
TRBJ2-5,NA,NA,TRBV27,TGTGCCAGCAGTTTATCGCGACAGGGAGGAGAGACCCAGTACTTC,CASSLSRQGGETQYF
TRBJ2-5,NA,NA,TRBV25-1,TGTGCCAGCAGTGATGTAAACACGGAGACCCAGTACTTC,CASSDVNTETQYF
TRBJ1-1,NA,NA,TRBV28,TGTGCCAGCAGCTCCCGTTGGGGGGTGAACACTGAAGCTTTCTTT,CASSSRWGVNTEAFF
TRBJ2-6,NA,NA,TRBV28,TGTGCCAGCAGTTTGGGGGGCGCTGGGGCCAACGTCCTGACTTTC,CASSLGGAGANVLTF
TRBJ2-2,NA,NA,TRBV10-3,TGTGCCATCAGTGACTCTCGGGTCGGGGAGCTGTTTTTT,CAISDSRVGELFF
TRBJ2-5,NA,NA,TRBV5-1,TGCGCCAGCAGCCTAAGTGGGGGGAGGTTGGAGACCCAGTACTTC,CASSLSGGRLETQYF
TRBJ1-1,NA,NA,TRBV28,TGTGCCAGCAGTTCCCCTGCGGGGGGGTACACTGAAGCTTTCTTT,CASSSPAGGYTEAFF
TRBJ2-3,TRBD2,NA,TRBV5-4,TGTGCCAGCAGGTTGAGCGGGGGGGCCCACACAGATACGCAGTATTTT,CASRLSGGAHTDTQYF